These T cell receptor beta chains were read from a single sample in a study of cytomegalovirus exposure and HLA in healthy donors. The table came from immunoSEQ multiplex PCR; TCRdb's copy has only in-frame clones and leaves some out. Found here are 150,000 or so clones, more than 75% of them singletons; the top ten hold about an eighth. The sequencing input was PBMCs. The origin of the receptors is a woman between 35 and 50 years old in good health and CMV-seronegative. The CDR3 runs from the conserved cysteine through the conserved F or W. The D gene is left open where the match is weak. Some rows have no size entry. The others give once, few or many, or a class for an expanded clone.

>TRBJ1-1|TRBV29-1|.|TRBD1
TGCAGCGTCCGAGGGGGCGGAGAAGCTTTCTTT
CSVRGGGEAFF
>TRBJ2-7|TRBV5-6|.|TRBD2
TGTGCCAGCAAGGGGGCCCTAGCGGGAGTCTACGAGCAGTACTTC
CASKGALAGVYEQYF
>TRBJ1-2|TRBV6-5|.|TRBD1
TGTGCCAGCAGTCCATCGACAGGGGGGGGCTACACCTTC
CASSPSTGGGYTF
>TRBJ2-3|TRBV9|.|.
TGTGCCAGCAGCGTAGCTACCGGCGCGAAGGGGTGGACAGATACGCAGTATTTT
CASSVATGAKGWTDTQYF
>TRBJ2-2|TRBV2|.|.
TGTGCCAGCAGGGCAGATTACACCGGGGAGCTGTTTTTT
CASRADYTGELFF
>TRBJ2-6|TRBV7-8|.|.
TGTGCCAGCCGCACGAGCTCTGGGGCCAACGTCCTGACTTTC
CASRTSSGANVLTF
>TRBJ2-7|TRBV20-1|.|TRBD1
TGCAGTGCTGGACAGGGGTACGAGCAGTACTTC
CSAGQGYEQYF
>TRBJ2-3|TRBV6-5|.|TRBD2
TGTGCCAGCAGTTCGAGCGGGGCCTACACAGATACGCAGTATTTT
CASSSSGAYTDTQYF
>TRBJ1-5|TRBV5-8|.|.
TGTGCCAGCAGCGGACCAACAGGTTTCCAGAATCAGCCCCAGCATTTT
CASSGPTGFQNQPQHF
>TRBJ1-2|TRBV10-3|.|TRBD1
TGTGCCATCAGTGCCGGGACAGCCGCCCTCTATGGCTACACCTTC
CAISAGTAALYGYTF
>TRBJ2-6|TRBV5-8|.|TRBD1
TGTGCCAGCAGCCCCGACAGGGCTGGGGCCAACGTCCTGACTTTC
CASSPDRAGANVLTF
>TRBJ2-6|TRBV18|.|.
TGTGCCAGCTCACCCCCTCTATCTAGCTCTGGGGCCAACGTCCTGACTTTC
CASSPPLSSSGANVLTF
>TRBJ2-7|TRBV11-3|once|.
TGTGCCAGCAGCGCAACGAACAATTACGAGCAGTACTTC
CASSATNNYEQYF
>TRBJ2-3|TRBV15|.|.
TGTGCCACCAGCAGTAGGGGGCGGGGACGGGGAACAGATACGCAGTATTTT
CATSSRGRGRGTDTQYF
>TRBJ1-1|TRBV6-5|few|.
TGTGCCAGCAGTTACGCGGGAGGGCTCAACACTGAAGCTTTCTTT
CASSYAGGLNTEAFF
>TRBJ1-4|TRBV11-1|.|.
TGTGCCAGCAGCCCTGTACAGGGAAACGAAAAACTGTTTTTT
CASSPVQGNEKLFF
>TRBJ1-5|TRBV28|.|TRBD1
TGTGCCAGCAGCCAAGTCGGGGACAGAATCAATCAGCCCCAGCATTTT
CASSQVGDRINQPQHF
>TRBJ2-7|TRBV6-5|.|TRBD2
TGTGCCAGCCGGCGGGCTAGCGGTTCCTACGAGCAGTACTTC
CASRRASGSYEQYF
>TRBJ1-1|TRBV7-8|.|.
TGTGCCAGCAGCCTGTACCGGGACTCCTTGAACACTGAAGCTTTCTTT
CASSLYRDSLNTEAFF
>TRBJ2-2|TRBV7-2|.|TRBD1
TGTGCCAGCAGCTTACAAAGGGGGCAAGTTGGTAGGGAGCTGTTTTTT
CASSLQRGQVGRELFF
>TRBJ2-5|TRBV7-2|.|.
TGTGCCAGCAGCTTGCGTTTTGAGGTCGGGGTACAAGAGACCCAGTACTTC
CASSLRFEVGVQETQYF
>TRBJ2-7|TRBV7-9|.|.
TGTGCCAGCAGCCCTGGGGGACTCCCGGATAGCGAGCAGTACTTC
CASSPGGLPDSEQYF
>TRBJ1-5|TRBV19|.|TRBD1
TGTGCCAGTAGTAGTGGGACAGGGGGCGTCAATCAGCCCCAGCATTTT
CASSSGTGGVNQPQHF
>TRBJ1-1|TRBV11-3|.|.
TGTGCCAGCAGCTTACGGAGGGAAGGGAAGAGGACTGAAGCTTTCTTT
CASSLRREGKRTEAFF
>TRBJ2-2|TRBV6-1|.|.
TGTGCCAGCAGTGAAGTGGGGGGTTCAGGGAACACCGGGGAGCTGTTTTTT
CASSEVGGSGNTGELFF
>TRBJ1-2|TRBV7-9|once|TRBD1
TGTTCCAGCAGCTTAGTACAGGGGCCCATCTATGGCTACACCTTC
CSSSLVQGPIYGYTF
>TRBJ2-1|TRBV7-9|.|.
TGTGCCAGCAGCTTAGGCGTCAACAATGAGCAGTTCTTC
CASSLGVNNEQFF
>TRBJ2-2|TRBV5-6|.|.
TGTGCCAGCAGCTTGGTTTACGGGGATCTTTCGGGCACCGGGGAGCTGTTTTTT
CASSLVYGDLSGTGELFF
>TRBJ2-3|TRBV7-2|.|.
TGTGCCAGCAGCTTAGGTTTGAGCGCAGATACGCAGTATTTT
CASSLGLSADTQYF
>TRBJ2-3|TRBV7-9|.|.
TGTGCCAGCAGCTTAGACAGGGGCACAGATACGCAGTATTTT
CASSLDRGTDTQYF
>TRBJ1-2|TRBV27|.|TRBD1
TGTGCCAGCAGTTTAAACAGGGGCGGCTATGGCTACACCTTC
CASSLNRGGYGYTF
>TRBJ2-7|TRBV7-8|.|.
TGTGCCAGCAGCTTAGTTCTCCACGAGCAGTACTTC
CASSLVLHEQYF
>TRBJ2-7|TRBV2|.|TRBD1
TGTGCCAGCACCGCCGGACAGGGGGCGAGAAGATACGAGCAGTACTTC
CASTAGQGARRYEQYF
>TRBJ1-2|TRBV29-1|.|.
TGCAGCGCGTCGGCGGGGGGTGGAAATGGCTACACCTTC
CSASAGGGNGYTF
>TRBJ2-7|TRBV11-3|.|.
TGTGCCAGCAGCTCTGGTGGGCCCTACGAGCAGTACTTC
CASSSGGPYEQYF
>TRBJ1-3|TRBV28|.|.
TGTGCCAGCAGCACGAGCTCTGGAAACACCATATATTTT
CASSTSSGNTIYF
>TRBJ2-2|TRBV11-3|.|TRBD2
TGTGCCAGCAGCTTGACTAGCGGGAGGTGGGACACCGGGGAGCTGTTTTTT
CASSLTSGRWDTGELFF
>TRBJ2-6|TRBV5-1|.|TRBD1
TGCGCCAGCAGCTTGGGGACAGGGGGCTTAGCTGGGGCCAACGTCCTGACTTTC
CASSLGTGGLAGANVLTF
>TRBJ1-1|TRBV5-1|.|.
TGCGCCAGCAGCTTGCTCTTCGGGGGGATGAACACTGAAGCTTTCTTT
CASSLLFGGMNTEAFF
>TRBJ2-1|TRBV25-1|medium-sized|TRBD2
TGTGCCAGCAGTGAATGGGGCAGGGAGGGGGAGCAGTTCTTC
CASSEWGREGEQFF
>TRBJ2-1|TRBV7-9|.|.
TGTGCCAGCAGCTTCCGGGATGAGCAGTTCTTC
CASSFRDEQFF